The 10 T cell receptor beta chains below were found in one sample sequenced in a study of monozygotic twins with inflammatory bowel disease. No DNA is given; TCRdb re-called the 5' RACE reads and lists each CDR3 protein once. The sample totals roughly 330,000 distinct CDR3 sequences; its top ten clones hold roughly 2%. The sample comprised blood. These receptors were taken from a human donor with ulcerative colitis or Crohn's disease, or a healthy co-twin of an affected twin (not recorded which).

The V gene is TRBV20-1, the J gene TRBJ2-3; the TCRdb call, TRBD2, lacks DNA for checking. The CDR3 spans 16 residues. The germline gives CDR1 DFQATT, CDR2 SNEGSKA (reference sequence). The CDR3 here is CSAILSEGLYTDTQYF.

V usage is TRBV6-2 or TRBV6-3 and J usage is TRBJ2-3; TCRdb's D call, TRBD1, is unchecked because there is no DNA. The CDR3 is made up of 14 amino acids. In germline, CDR1 is MNHEY, CDR2 SVGEGT. CDR3 loop: CASSFGTDPDTQYF.

The CDR3 loop reads CASSFDALSSYEQYF. The chain has TRBV5-1 and TRBJ2-7; TCRdb selects TRBD2, and the lack of DNA leaves this call unchecked. CDR1 SGHRS and CDR2 YFSETQ come from the germline V gene. This CDR3 is 15 amino acids long.

The chain recombines TRBV19 with TRBJ2-7; the D call of TRBD2 rests on TCRdb alone, since no DNA is present to check it. The germline V gene has CDR1 LNHDA and CDR2 SQIVND (reference sequence). This CDR3 is built from 16 residues. CDR3 region: CASSTQGLAGRYEQYF.

The rearrangement joins TRBV27 to TRBJ1-5. The CDR3 covers 15 residues. Germline CDR1 is MNHEY and CDR2 is SMNVEV (reference sequence). CDR3 protein: CASSYTGYSNQPQHF.

The chain combines TRBV5-6 with TRBJ2-1; TCRdb designates TRBD1, a call that cannot be tested without DNA. In germline, CDR1 is SGHDT, CDR2 YYEEEE. This CDR3 region has 14 residues. CDR3 in amino acids: CASSTGSRSNEQFF. Combining the CDR3 with reference TRBV5-6 and TRBJ2-1 gives the whole variable domain DAGVTQSPTHLIKTRGQQVTLRCSPKSGHDTVSWYQQALGQGPQFIFQYYEEEERQRGNFPDRFSGHQFPNYSSELNVNALLLGDSALYLCASSTGSRSNEQFFGPGTRLTVL.

This chain uses TRBV6-2 or TRBV6-3 with TRBJ1-2; TCRdb gives TRBD1 as the D gene, but with no DNA this cannot be confirmed. Germline CDR1 MNHEY, CDR2 SVGEGT. The CDR3 contains 13 residues. The CDR3 reads CASSRRTDYGYTF.

The V and J genes are TRBV7-3 and TRBJ2-1; TCRdb's D call of TRBD1 is untestable without DNA. This CDR3 contains 15 residues. CDR1 and CDR2 from the germline V gene are SGHTA and FQGTGA. CDR3 amino acids: CASSLQDRAVNEQFF.

V is TRBV5-1 and J is TRBJ2-3; the TRBD2 assignment by TCRdb is unverifiable without DNA. Per germline, CDR1 SGHRS and CDR2 YFSETQ. The CDR3 consists of 15 residues. The CDR3 protein is CASSPWTSGPDTQYF.

The CDR3 spells CASSQDPRGSSYNEQFF. J is TRBJ2-1 and V is TRBV4-3; TCRdb gives TRBD2 as the D gene, but with no DNA this cannot be confirmed. The germline V gene encodes CDR1 LGHNA and CDR2 YSLEER. The CDR3 length is 17 residues.